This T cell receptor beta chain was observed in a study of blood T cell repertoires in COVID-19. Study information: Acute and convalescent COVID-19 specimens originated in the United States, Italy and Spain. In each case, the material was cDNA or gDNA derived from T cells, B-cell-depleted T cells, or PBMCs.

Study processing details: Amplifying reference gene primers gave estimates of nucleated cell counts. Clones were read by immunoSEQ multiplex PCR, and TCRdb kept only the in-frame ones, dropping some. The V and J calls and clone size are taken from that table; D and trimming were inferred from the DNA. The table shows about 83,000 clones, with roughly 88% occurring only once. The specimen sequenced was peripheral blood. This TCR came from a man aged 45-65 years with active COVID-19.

The CDR3 coding sequence is TGCGCCAGCAGGATTGGGACAGGGGGCTTTCGGAACACTGAAGCTTTCTTT. This encodes CASRIGTGGFRNTEAFF. The gene calls are TRBV5-1 and TRBJ1-1; 12 bases line up with TRBD1. Germline V CDR1 and CDR2: SGHRS, YFSETQ. CDR3 length: 17 amino acids. V shed 5 bases and J 1 base; nucleotides not matched to a gene: 9.